These 23 T cell receptor beta chains were sequenced from one sample in a study of T cell repertoires in cytomegalovirus infection. TCRdb fed the reads into MiXCR, producing one record per CDR3 protein. The repertoire holds under 600,000 distinct CDR3 sequences, approximately 15% seen once, with approximately 24% in the top ten. Sequencing was done on a sample of CD8+ T cells from PBMCs. All receptors come from a human donor in good health (CMV status not recorded). Some clones in this sample may be carry-over from other donors' samples.

This clonotype was counted at least ten times. The chain uses TRBV12-3 or TRBV12-4 and TRBJ2-7; possibly TRBD2 for D (5 bases). This CDR3 contains 13 residues. The ends were cut back, 2 bases at V and 5 bases at J, with 10 bases in the middle. The CDR3 sequence is CASSLTRVDEQYF. Here the CDR3 DNA reads TGTGCCAGCAGTTTAACTAGGGTGGACGAGCAGTACTTC.

In this sample, this clonotype turned up many times. The V call is TRBV7-9, the J call TRBJ2-1, with D possibly being TRBD2 (6 bases). The CDR3 sequence is 16 residues long. The V gene's germline CDR1 is SEHNR and CDR2 FQNEAQ (reference sequence). The V end was cut by 5 bases, the J end by 1 base, with 15 bases between. Here the CDR3 DNA reads TGTGCCAGCAGCCCCTCAGAGGGACTTTCCTACAATGAGCAGTTCTTC. This sequence encodes CASSPSEGLSYNEQFF.

This clonotype was seen a handful of times. The chain is built from TRBV12-3 or TRBV12-4 and TRBJ2-1, with a weak D call TRBD2 (5 bases). The V gene lost 5 bases and the J gene lost 2 bases, with 10 bases spanning the gap. The CDR3 extends over 14 amino acids. Here the CDR3 DNA reads TGTGCCAGCAGTCAGACTAATCCCTACAATGAGCAGTTCTTC. It encodes CASSQTNPYNEQFF.

This clonotype turned up a few times. This chain connects TRBV13 to TRBJ1-2, with TRBD1 matching 7 bases. There are 15 residues in the CDR3. V lost 2 bases, J lost 2 bases, and 5 bases stayed unmatched. Germline loops: CDR1 PRHDT, CDR2 FYEKMQ (reference sequence). This CDR3 reads CASSLLQGLNYGYTF. The CDR3 DNA reads TGTGCCAGCAGCTTACTACAGGGGCTCAACTATGGCTACACCTTC.

V gene TRBV9 combines with J gene TRBJ2-1; no firm D call. Germline assignment: CDR1 SGDLS and CDR2 YYNGEE. The CDR3 consists of 17 residues. The V end was cut by 1 base, the J end by 0 bases, with 14 bases between. CDR3 region: CASSVPSISNSYNEQFF. Written as DNA, the CDR3 is TGTGCCAGCAGCGTACCGTCAATTTCCAACTCCTACAATGAGCAGTTCTTC.

The CDR3 loop reads CASSGGDTSNQPQHF. Here the CDR3 DNA reads TGTGCCAGCAGCGGGGGGGACACTAGCAATCAGCCCCAGCATTTT. This chain connects TRBV9 to TRBJ1-5; D perhaps matches TRBD1 (6 bases). Germline CDR1 and CDR2: SGDLS and YYNGEE. The CDR3 is 15 amino acids. The V end was cut by 3 bases, the J end by 0 bases, with 10 bases between.

This clonotype was counted between two and nine times. The chain couples TRBV3-1 to TRBJ2-6; D is perhaps TRBD2 (5 bases). CDR1 and CDR2 from the germline V gene are LGHDT and YNNKEL (reference sequence). CDR3 length: 17 residues. With 6 bases removed from V and 0 bases from J, the gap between germline ends came to 15 bases. The chain's CDR3 is CASRLDKTGSGANVLTF. The CDR3 region has the DNA TGTGCCAGCAGACTAGACAAGACGGGCTCTGGGGCCAACGTCCTGACTTTC.

This clonotype was counted only a few times. The gene calls are TRBV27 and TRBJ2-1; TRBD1 matches 10 bases. The J segment lost 8 bases and the V segment lost 8 bases, leaving 6 bases of the junction unmatched. The germline CDR1 and CDR2 sequences are MNHEY and SMNVEV (reference sequence). The CDR3 covers 13 residues. For the CDR3, the DNA is TGTGCCAGCGGACAGGGGGTTGGGGATGAGCAGTTCTTC. Its translation is CASGQGVGDEQFF.

The sample holds a few counts of this clonotype. The chain carries TRBV6-2 or TRBV6-3 and TRBJ1-2; 7 bases match TRBD1. The CDR3 sequence is 14 residues long. Germline V gene lookup returns CDR1 MNHEY and CDR2 SVGEGT. Losses at the gene ends were 0 bases for V and 4 bases for J; bases not matched to a gene: 2. For the CDR3, the DNA is TGTGCCAGCAGTTACTCCGGACAGGTCTATGGCTACACCTTC. It encodes CASSYSGQVYGYTF.

This clonotype appeared many times. This rearrangement joins TRBV7-6 to TRBJ2-1; D gene unclear. CDR1 is SGHVS and CDR2 is FNYEAQ in the germline V gene. The CDR3 has 16 amino acids. V shed 5 bases and J shed 7 bases, with 21 bases lying between them. The CDR3 DNA follows: TGTGCCAGCAGCCCATGGGCAGGTACTCTTGGGAATGAGCAGTTCTTC. It specifies CASSPWAGTLGNEQFF.

The rearrangement links TRBV28 to TRBJ2-7; D is unclear. The CDR3 covers 15 residues. Germline CDR1 reads MDHEN; CDR2 reads SYDVKM. V lost 5 bases, J lost 3 bases, and 17 bases lay in between. For the CDR3, the DNA is TGTGCCAGCAGTCCTCTCTCCACACTCTACTACGAGCAGTACTTC. It encodes CASSPLSTLYYEQYF.

The chain has TRBV19 and TRBJ1-1; possible D gene TRBD1, 6 bases. V dropped 7 bases and J dropped 0 bases, with 21 bases sitting between them. Germline-derived CDR1 and CDR2 are LNHDA and SQIVND (reference sequence). The CDR3 extends over 17 amino acids. The CDR3 protein is CASILRTERQMNTEAFF. The CDR3 coding sequence is TGTGCCAGTATTCTTCGGACAGAAAGACAAATGAACACTGAAGCTTTCTTT. The full variable domain, with the rest looked up from reference TRBV19 and TRBJ1-1, is DGGITQSPKYLFRKEGQNVTLSCEQNLNHDAMYWYRQDPGQGLRLIYYSQIVNDFQKGDIAEGYSVSREKKESFPLTVTSAQKNPTAFYLCASILRTERQMNTEAFFGQGTRLTVV.

The V call is TRBV20-1, the J call TRBJ2-1; D ambiguous. CDR3 length: 14 residues. The V gene lost 2 bases and the J gene lost 2 bases, with 10 bases spanning the gap. Per the germline V gene, CDR1 is DFQATT and CDR2 is SNEGSKA (reference sequence). The chain's CDR3 is CSARSKAPYNEQFF. The CDR3 nucleotides read TGCAGTGCTAGATCTAAAGCTCCCTACAATGAGCAGTTCTTC.

On this clonotype: Relative to the germline gene, one junction end is altered; a read error may explain this. This chain links TRBV27 with TRBJ1-1, with D maybe TRBD1 (5 bases). Germline CDR1 and CDR2: MNHEY and SMNVEV (reference sequence). The CDR3 consists of 13 residues. CDR3 in DNA: TGTGCCAGCAGTTTTGGACAAAACACTGTAGCTTTCTTT. It codes for CASSFGQNTVAFF.

This clonotype was recorded many times. This sequence joins TRBV6-5 and TRBJ1-2, with unresolved D. V was trimmed by 0 bases and J by 5 bases, leaving 10 bases between them. Looked up from germline, CDR1 is MNHEY and CDR2 is SVGAGI. The length of the CDR3 is 14 residues. CDR3 bases: TGTGCCAGCAGTTACTCAGGCCCCGAGTATGGCTACACCTTC. Protein: CASSYSGPEYGYTF.

This clonotype was recorded a few times. The genes are TRBV14 and TRBJ2-3; TRBD2 matches 7 bases. Germline V gene lookup returns CDR1 SGHDN and CDR2 FVKESK. The V gene end was trimmed by 1 base and the J gene end by 2 bases; junction bases not matched to a gene: 9. The CDR3 runs to 17 residues. CDR3 loop: CASSQVSSGPHTDTQYF. In DNA, the CDR3 is TGTGCCAGCAGCCAAGTGTCTAGCGGCCCCCACACAGATACGCAGTATTTT. The full variable domain, its missing parts supplied by reference TRBV14 and TRBJ2-3, is EAGVTQFPSHSVIEKGQTVTLRCDPISGHDNLYWYRRVMGKEIKFLLHFVKESKQDESGMPNNRFLAERTGGTYSTLKVQPAELEDSGVYFCASSQVSSGPHTDTQYFGPGTRLTVL.

This clonotype has ten or more counts. This chain joins TRBV6-6 and TRBJ1-4; no reliable D call. The CDR3 sequence is 16 residues long. The V gene lost 2 bases and the J gene lost 0 bases, with 10 bases spanning the gap. Germline CDR1 and CDR2: MNHNY and SVGAGI (reference sequence). CDR3 protein: CASSYMVGATNEKLFF. CDR3 sequence (DNA): TGTGCCAGCAGTTACATGGTGGGAGCAACTAATGAAAAACTGTTTTTT.

This clonotype occurred many times. The chain joins TRBV7-3 to TRBJ2-5; 7 bases are a match to TRBD1. The CDR3 is 16 amino acids. Germline V lookup: CDR1 SGHTA, CDR2 FQGTGA. The ends lost 2 bases at V and 3 bases at J; junction bases unmatched: 9. The CDR3 DNA reads TGTGCCAGCAGCTTAGGTCCAGGGGGAATGGAAGAGACCCAGTACTTC. As protein: CASSLGPGGMEETQYF.

This clonotype was recorded at least ten times. The rearrangement links TRBV6-5 to TRBJ2-3; weak D call: TRBD1 (8 bases). The length of the CDR3 is 15 residues. Germline V gene data show CDR1 as MNHEY and CDR2 as SVGAGI. V lost 6 bases, J lost 5 bases, and 18 bases lay in between. The CDR3 DNA reads as TGTGCCAGCAGCTTCGTCACAGGGGGGGGAGATACGCAGTATTTT. It encodes CASSFVTGGGDTQYF.

The chain carries TRBV20-1 and TRBJ2-3; no reliable D call. Germline lookup yields CDR1 DFQATT and CDR2 SNEGSKA (reference sequence). V lost 7 bases to trimming and J lost 0 bases, with 8 bases between them. The CDR3 covers 12 residues. CDR3 residues: CSGLGSTDTQYF. The DNA of the CDR3 is TGCAGTGGGCTGGGAAGCACAGATACGCAGTATTTT.

This clonotype was found a few times. The V and J genes are TRBV5-1 and TRBJ1-1; D remains unclear. Germline CDR1 and CDR2: SGHRS and YFSETQ. The CDR3 contains 12 residues. The V end lost 0 bases, the J end lost 11 bases, and 11 bases lay between the germline ends. The CDR3: CASSLGGMKAFF. The CDR3 bases are TGCGCCAGCAGCTTGGGAGGAATGAAGGCTTTCTTT. Together with reference TRBV5-1 and TRBJ1-1, the CDR3 gives the full variable domain: KAGVTQTPRYLIKTRGQQVTLSCSPISGHRSVSWYQQTPGQGLQFLFEYFSETQRNKGNFPGRFSGRQFSNSRSEMNVSTLELGDSALYLCASSLGGMKAFFGQGTRLTVV.

Many counts were recorded for this clonotype. The chain joins TRBV6-5 to TRBJ2-7; a possible D gene is TRBD2 (6 bases). This CDR3 comprises 14 residues. Trimming removed 3 bases at V and 5 bases at J, with 14 bases between. Germline V gives CDR1 MNHEY, CDR2 SVGAGI. The CDR3 is CASSYSEGPDEQYF. CDR3 DNA: TGTGCCAGCAGTTATTCGGAGGGCCCGGACGAGCAGTACTTC.

This clonotype came up many times. J is TRBJ1-2 and V is TRBV4-1, with D unresolved. The CDR3 sequence is 14 residues long. Germline V gene data show CDR1 as MGHRA and CDR2 as YSYEKL. The germline V and J ends were trimmed by 1 base and 2 bases, with 8 bases remaining between them. As DNA, the CDR3 is TGCGCCAGCAGCCAAGGGCCAGACAACTATGGCTACACCTTC. Protein sequence: CASSQGPDNYGYTF.